This TCR beta chain stems from a study of shared clonotypes between healthy human individuals. Findings and limits, study-wide: Enrolling few donors narrowed the genetic and exposure-history diversity that was represented. Among non-shared clonotypes, generation probabilities were lower than among those shared by all four donors.

For this clone: The target antigen is unknown.

V dropped 4 bases and J dropped 5 bases, with 12 bases sitting between them. The CDR3 spans 14 residues. The germline gives CDR1 MNHEY, CDR2 SMNVEV (reference sequence). Generated by immunoSEQ multiplex PCR, the TCRdb table keeps only in-frame clones and is missing some. The table records about 2 million clones, just under 95% of them present only once. Naive CD8 isolation took CD45RO-negative cells positively selected for CCR7 and excluded terminally differentiated effector memory CD45RA+ cells. The V call is TRBV27, the J call TRBJ2-4; no clear D gene. The receptor comes from a man between 18 and 29 years old in good health. What was sequenced was naive CD8+ T cells sorted from blood. CDR3 sequence reads: CASSSTFSENIQYF. CDR3 DNA: TGTGCCAGCAGTTCTACCTTTTCCGAAAACATTCAGTACTTC.